The TCR beta chain described here comes from a study of blood T cell repertoires in COVID-19. Whole-study context: PBMCs, B-cell-depleted T cells, or T cells provided the cDNA or gDNA that made up the material.

Authors' data handling: How many nucleated cells were present was estimated from reference gene primer amplification. TCRdb keeps only in-frame clones here, not all; method: immunoSEQ multiplex PCR. V, J and clone size derive from that table, while D and trimming were established from the DNA sequence. The sample lists under 250,000 clones; about 86% were seen once. Germline CDR1 is SGHRS and CDR2 is YFSETQ. The CDR3 totals 15 residues. About this clone itself: Mismatch with germline at one junction end may stem from a read error.

The gene calls are TRBV5-1 and TRBJ2-7, with 7 bases matching TRBD1. The sample comprised peripheral blood. This sequence originates from a man aged 50-59 years with active or convalescent COVID-19. CDR3 in DNA: TGCGCCAGCACCCCCGGGTGGGGGACAGACTACGCGCAGTACTTC. Its translation is CASTPGWGTDYAQYF.